Given below is one T cell receptor (beta chain) in context. CDR3 length equals 17 residues. Trimming took 8 bases from V and 0 from J; bases not matched to a gene: 9. Germline V lookup: CDR1 MGHRA, CDR2 YSYEKL. How the authors handled the data: From reference gene primer amplification, estimates of nucleated cell counts were derived. Sequencing used immunoSEQ multiplex PCR; TCRdb keeps in-frame clones, though not all of them. That table supplies the V and J calls and clone size; D and trimming were determined from the DNA. The repertoire includes 65,000 to 90,000 clones, more than 65% of them detected once, and 28% sits in the top ten. This sample is part of a study of blood T cell repertoires in COVID-19. Study in general: Acute and convalescent COVID-19 specimens originated in the United States, Italy and Spain. PBMCs, B-cell-depleted T cells, or T cells provided the cDNA or gDNA that made up the material.

The receptor was isolated from a human donor in a cohort sampled during active COVID-19. The sequencing input was peripheral blood. The chain uses TRBV4-1 and TRBJ2-2; 10 nucleotides agree with TRBD1. The CDR3 DNA reads as TGCGCCAGCCAGCCCATAGGACAGGGGGCGAACACCGGGGAGCTGTTTTTT. It codes for CASQPIGQGANTGELFF.